Listed below are T cell receptor beta chains from one sample, sequenced in a study of cytomegalovirus exposure and HLA in healthy donors. Clones were sequenced by immunoSEQ multiplex PCR, and TCRdb holds only the in-frame ones, with some missing. This table holds around 190,000 clones, around 81% found once. Material: PBMCs. The receptor source for this set is a man aged 18 to 29 in good health and CMV-seronegative. The CDR3 runs from the conserved cysteine through the conserved F or W. A D gene is named only where the DNA matches it firmly. Part of the rows lack a size; the others show once, few, many or a class for expanded clones.

clone size,D gene,V gene,J gene,CDR3 protein,CDR3 DNA
.,TRBD1,TRBV19,TRBJ1-4,CATRDSVEKLFF,TGTGCCACCCGGGACAGCGTTGAAAAACTGTTTTTT
.,.,TRBV13,TRBJ1-1,CASSLGRWAEAFF,TGTGCCAGCAGCTTAGGCAGGTGGGCTGAAGCTTTCTTT
.,.,TRBV2,TRBJ1-1,CASSWGENTEAFF,TGTGCCAGCAGTTGGGGGGAAAACACTGAAGCTTTCTTT
.,TRBD2,TRBV28,TRBJ2-4,CASSLPGGPTVSIQYF,TGTGCCAGCAGTTTACCGGGGGGGCCCACGGTATCCATTCAGTACTTC
.,TRBD2,TRBV5-1,TRBJ2-1,CASSPSGGLAGGFEQFF,TGCGCCAGCAGCCCATCCGGGGGACTAGCGGGAGGCTTTGAGCAGTTCTTC
.,.,TRBV4-1,TRBJ1-3,CASSQESGQANTIYF,TGCGCCAGCAGCCAAGAATCGGGACAAGCAAACACCATATATTTT
.,TRBD1,TRBV5-1,TRBJ1-4,CASSPVAGTGGRGEKLFF,TGCGCCAGCAGCCCGGTGGCCGGGACAGGGGGCCGGGGGGAAAAACTGTTTTTT
.,.,TRBV5-1,TRBJ2-3,CASRGGGSTDTQYF,TGCGCCAGCAGAGGGGGGGGGAGCACAGATACGCAGTATTTT
.,TRBD1,TRBV11-2,TRBJ1-6,CASSLEGQGWSPLHF,TGTGCCAGCAGCTTAGAGGGACAGGGTTGGTCACCCCTCCACTTT
.,TRBD1,TRBV6-1,TRBJ1-5,CASKVLQGDQPQHF,TGTGCCAGCAAAGTTTTACAGGGGGATCAGCCCCAGCATTTT
.,TRBD2,TRBV28,TRBJ2-1,CASSLLAGNYNEQFF,TGTGCCAGCAGTTTATTAGCGGGGAACTACAATGAGCAGTTCTTC
.,.,TRBV7-8,TRBJ1-2,CASTPQRERANYGYTF,TGTGCCAGCACCCCCCAAAGAGAGAGAGCTAACTATGGCTACACCTTC
few,.,TRBV29-1,TRBJ2-5,CSVEASLGKTQYF,TGCAGCGTTGAGGCTAGCTTGGGAAAGACCCAGTACTTC
.,TRBD1,TRBV7-9,TRBJ2-7,CASSLAGTGGTEQYF,TGTGCCAGCAGCTTAGCGGGTACAGGGGGCACCGAGCAGTACTTC
few,TRBD2,TRBV4-3,TRBJ2-1,CASSQDGSGGDRRSYNEQFF,TGCGCCAGCAGCCAAGATGGTAGCGGGGGTGACAGGCGCTCCTACAATGAGCAGTTCTTC
.,TRBD1,TRBV6-5,TRBJ2-7,CASRGDRSSYEQYF,TGTGCCAGCAGGGGGGACAGGTCCTCCTACGAGCAGTACTTC
.,.,TRBV28,TRBJ2-7,CASSPLTLVQAEQYF,TGTGCCAGCAGCCCCCTTACCCTTGTACAGGCCGAGCAGTACTTC
few,TRBD1,TRBV19,TRBJ2-3,CASRDRGTDTQYF,TGTGCCAGTAGGGACAGGGGGACAGATACGCAGTATTTT
once,TRBD2,TRBV4-1,TRBJ2-7,CASSQGLAGDYEQYF,TGCGCCAGCAGTCAAGGACTAGCGGGGGACTACGAGCAGTACTTC
.,.,TRBV4-2,TRBJ2-7,CASSQDTPGEQYF,TGTGCCAGCAGCCAGGACACCCCCGGCGAGCAGTACTTC
.,.,TRBV7-2,TRBJ1-5,CASSLSGAAYQPQHF,TGTGCCAGCAGCTTAAGCGGGGCGGCTTATCAGCCCCAGCATTTT
.,TRBD1,TRBV6-6,TRBJ1-2,CASSYTGTGVNGYTF,TGTGCCAGCAGTTACACAGGGACAGGGGTGAATGGCTACACCTTC
.,.,TRBV7-6,TRBJ1-2,CASSFGTGHGYTF,TGTGCCAGCAGCTTCGGAACAGGGCACGGCTACACCTTC
.,TRBD1,TRBV30,TRBJ1-4,CAGGQGGGNEKLFF,TGTGCCGGGGGACAGGGTGGCGGGAATGAAAAACTGTTTTTT
few,TRBD1,TRBV5-5,TRBJ2-7,CASSFSGQGYEQYF,TGTGCCAGCAGCTTCTCAGGACAGGGATACGAGCAGTACTTC
.,.,TRBV7-6,TRBJ2-2,CASSLVSSADTGELFF,TGTGCCAGCAGCTTAGTCAGTAGCGCCGACACCGGGGAGCTGTTTTTT
.,TRBD1,TRBV2,TRBJ1-5,CAQGDSYNQPQHF,TGTGCCCAGGGGGACAGTTACAATCAGCCCCAGCATTTT
once,.,TRBV28,TRBJ1-1,CASRQQNTEAFF,TGTGCCAGCCGTCAACAGAACACTGAAGCTTTCTTT
.,.,TRBV5-5,TRBJ2-7,CASSFSGYYEQYF,TGTGCCAGCAGCTTCTCAGGCTACTACGAGCAGTACTTC
.,TRBD1,TRBV5-1,TRBJ2-1,CASSATGGNGGEQFF,TGCGCCAGCAGCGCCACAGGGGGAAACGGGGGTGAGCAGTTCTTC
.,.,TRBV15,TRBJ1-1,CATSRGDAEAFF,TGTGCCACCAGCAGAGGAGATGCTGAAGCTTTCTTT
few,.,TRBV27,TRBJ2-7,CASGRLGTIYEQYF,TGTGCCAGCGGTAGACTAGGAACGATCTACGAGCAGTACTTC
.,TRBD1,TRBV5-6,TRBJ1-2,CASSLLDRVKDTF,TGTGCCAGCAGCTTGTTGGACAGGGTCAAGGACACCTTC
once,TRBD1,TRBV5-1,TRBJ1-1,CASSPRTGEYTEAFF,TGCGCCAGCAGCCCCCGGACAGGGGAGTACACTGAAGCTTTCTTT
.,TRBD2,TRBV19,TRBJ2-1,CASSIDLAVTYNEQFF,TGTGCCAGTAGTATAGATCTAGCGGTCACCTACAATGAGCAGTTCTTC
few,TRBD1,TRBV28,TRBJ2-7,CASRSAGTGYHEQYF,TGTGCCAGCAGGTCCGCCGGGACAGGGTACCACGAGCAGTACTTC
once,TRBD1,TRBV4-3,TRBJ2-5,CASSQEAEGQGAQYF,TGCGCCAGCAGCCAGGAGGCGGAGGGACAGGGCGCCCAGTACTTC
.,TRBD1,TRBV19,TRBJ2-4,CASSIGRTGLAKNIQYF,TGTGCCAGTAGTATAGGGAGGACAGGGCTAGCCAAAAACATTCAGTACTTC
.,.,TRBV10-3,TRBJ2-2,CAITSGALRSGELFF,TGTGCCATCACGTCAGGGGCCCTCAGGTCCGGGGAGCTGTTTTTT
.,.,TRBV11-2,TRBJ1-2,CASSQDRVNYGYTF,TGTGCCAGCAGCCAAGACCGGGTTAACTATGGCTACACCTTC
.,TRBD2,TRBV7-7,TRBJ2-7,CASSLGRDYSYEQYF,TGTGCTAGCAGCTTAGGACGGGACTACTCCTACGAGCAGTACTTC
.,TRBD2,TRBV6-5,TRBJ2-5,CASSSGLAGEETQYF,TGTGCCAGCAGTTCTGGACTAGCGGGAGAAGAGACCCAGTACTTC
.,TRBD2,TRBV5-1,TRBJ2-3,CASSSGGLAGADTQYF,TGCGCCAGCAGCTCGGGGGGACTAGCGGGGGCAGATACGCAGTATTTT
.,.,TRBV2,TRBJ2-1,CASSGTMSSYNEQFF,TGTGCCAGCAGCGGAACTATGAGCTCCTACAATGAGCAGTTCTTC
.,TRBD1,TRBV28,TRBJ2-4,CASSWDSGLAKNIQYF,TGTGCCAGCAGTTGGGACAGTGGACTAGCCAAAAACATTCAGTACTTC
.,.,TRBV19,TRBJ2-2,CASNKGLGVNTGELFF,TGTGCCAGTAACAAGGGACTTGGGGTCAACACCGGGGAGCTGTTTTTT
.,.,TRBV5-6,TRBJ2-2,CASSLSSFGVGTGELFF,TGTGCCAGCAGCTTGTCTAGTTTCGGGGTCGGCACCGGGGAGCTGTTTTTT
.,TRBD2,TRBV9,TRBJ2-3,CASSAGRAGSTDTQYF,TGTGCCAGCAGCGCGGGGAGGGCCGGGAGCACAGATACGCAGTATTTT
.,TRBD1,TRBV29-1,TRBJ2-7,CSVEWDRGYEQYF,TGCAGCGTTGAATGGGACAGGGGCTACGAGCAGTACTTC
few,.,TRBV18,TRBJ2-5,CASSPPGSRMHF,TGTGCCAGCTCACCACCGGGCAGCCGAATGCACTTC
.,TRBD1,TRBV27,TRBJ2-2,CAIGTGGNTGELFF,TGTGCCATCGGGACAGGGGGGAACACCGGGGAGCTGTTTTTT
.,.,TRBV7-9,TRBJ2-1,CSSSLAAVYNEQFF,TGTTCCAGCAGCTTAGCAGCCGTTTACAATGAGCAGTTCTTC
.,TRBD2,TRBV5-6,TRBJ2-5,CASSLQSWRTRGGETQYF,TGTGCCAGCAGCTTGCAGTCTTGGCGGACCCGGGGGGGAGAGACCCAGTACTTC
.,.,TRBV5-6,TRBJ2-7,CASESGSGTRRVYEQYF,TGTGCCAGCGAGAGCGGGTCCGGGACGCGGAGAGTCTACGAGCAGTACTTC
.,.,TRBV7-2,TRBJ2-3,CASSFSGTDTQYF,TGTGCCAGCAGCTTCTCGGGCACAGATACGCAGTATTTT
.,TRBD2,TRBV6-4,TRBJ2-3,CASSERAGVGTDTQYF,TGTGCCAGCAGTGAACGTGCGGGAGTAGGCACAGATACGCAGTATTTT
.,.,TRBV14,TRBJ2-1,CASSQDRFGEQFF,TGTGCCAGCAGCCAGGACAGATTTGGTGAGCAGTTCTTC
.,.,TRBV2,TRBJ1-1,CASTSVGRGTEAFF,TGTGCCAGCACCTCAGTAGGGAGGGGCACTGAAGCTTTCTTT